The T cell receptor (beta chain) described here comes from a study of cytomegalovirus exposure and HLA in healthy donors. The wider study: Clustering assigned roughly 81% of the roughly 400 genotyped donors to the Caucasian-associated ancestry cluster. Study findings and constraints: TCR beta sequences reportedly predicted the HLA-A and HLA-B alleles of most subjects accurately. Researchers reported in a later analysis that common viral pathogens appeared linked to several top clusters.

The PCR had 60 Vbeta and 13 Jbeta primers. Method: immunoSEQ multiplex PCR; TCRdb's copy keeps in-frame clones and lacks some. Of some 150,000 clones listed, roughly 79% are singletons. As regards this clone: What it binds is unknown.

Looked up from germline, CDR1 is SGHRS and CDR2 is YFSETQ. V dropped 2 bases and J dropped 7; count of bases not matched to a gene: 4. This CDR3 comprises 14 residues. Input material: PBMCs. The TCR sequence derives from a male donor in good health and CMV-seronegative. This sequence joins TRBV5-1 and TRBJ1-4; TRBD1 matches 8 bases. The CDR3 DNA reads as TGCGCCAGCAGCTTCCAGGGGGCTAGTGAAAAACTGTTTTTT. It is translated as CASSFQGASEKLFF. Full variable domain (missing parts from reference TRBV5-1 and TRBJ1-4): KAGVTQTPRYLIKTRGQQVTLSCSPISGHRSVSWYQQTPGQGLQFLFEYFSETQRNKGNFPGRFSGRQFSNSRSEMNVSTLELGDSALYLCASSFQGASEKLFFGSGTQLSVL.